Below, 22 T cell receptor beta chains from the same sample are listed, as sequenced in a study of cytomegalovirus exposure and HLA in healthy donors. The PCR had 60 Vbeta and 13 Jbeta primers. Measured with immunoSEQ multiplex PCR; TCRdb has only the in-frame clones, and not every one. This table holds 95,000 to 100,000 clones, around 74% found once. Sequencing used PBMCs. The receptors were gathered from a male donor in good health and CMV-seronegative.

The chain joins TRBV28 to TRBJ1-1, with a tentative D call TRBD1 (5 bases). The V gene lost 6 bases and the J gene lost 3 bases, with 23 bases spanning the gap. CDR1 MDHEN and CDR2 SYDVKM come from the germline V gene. The length of the CDR3 is 17 residues. This CDR3 is CASSRIFGVGGDTEAFF. CDR3 coding DNA: TGTGCCAGCAGCCGGATATTTGGAGTGGGGGGGGACACTGAAGCTTTCTTT.

The chain employs TRBV29-1 and TRBJ1-4, with D perhaps matching TRBD1 (5 bases). Per the germline V gene, CDR1 is SQVTM and CDR2 is ANQGSEA. The CDR3 is made up of 13 amino acids. The V end lost 4 bases, the J end lost 3 bases, and 9 bases lay between the germline ends. CDR3 sequence: CSVGGGSNEKLFF. CDR3 bases: TGCAGCGTTGGCGGGGGATCTAATGAAAAACTGTTTTTT.

The rearrangement uses TRBV14 and TRBJ1-4; D not resolved. The CDR3 is 15 amino acids. The germline V gene has CDR1 SGHDN and CDR2 FVKESK. V shed 4 bases and J shed 8 bases, with 17 bases lying between them. CDR3 sequence reads: CASSRQVGSGEKLFF. In DNA form, the CDR3 reads TGTGCCAGCAGCCGCCAAGTGGGAAGCGGAGAAAAACTGTTTTTT.

In its sample, this clone was seen a few times. The chain links TRBV28 to TRBJ2-7, with 15 bases that match TRBD2. Looked up from germline, CDR1 is MDHEN and CDR2 is SYDVKM. This CDR3 has 16 residues. With 5 bases clipped from V and 4 bases from J, the junction kept 6 bases outside the gene matches. The CDR3 spells CASSPGLAGGRYEQYF. The CDR3 coding sequence is TGTGCCAGCAGTCCGGGACTAGCGGGAGGAAGGTACGAGCAGTACTTC.

The J gene is TRBJ2-5, the V gene TRBV28, with 10 bases fitting TRBD1. The CDR3 consists of 15 residues. The trim removed 11 bases at V and 7 bases at J, leaving 16 bases unmatched. The V gene's germline CDR1 is MDHEN and CDR2 SYDVKM. CDR3 amino acids: CAAEKGQGVERTQYF. The CDR3 coding sequence is TGTGCCGCAGAAAAAGGACAGGGGGTGGAGAGGACCCAGTACTTC.

The chain links TRBV19 to TRBJ2-3; 10 nucleotides line up with TRBD2. The CDR3 spans 15 residues. Trimming at V came to 7 bases and at J to 4 bases, leaving 8 bases not matched to a gene. Germline CDR1 is LNHDA and CDR2 is SQIVND (reference sequence). CDR3 amino acids: CASTGPSGRSDTQYF. DNA for the CDR3: TGTGCCAGTACAGGGCCTAGCGGGAGATCAGATACGCAGTATTTT.

The J gene is TRBJ1-5, the V gene TRBV19; the D is unclear. Germline V gene sequence: CDR1 LNHDA, CDR2 SQIVND (reference sequence). Trimming shortened V by 3 bases and J by 3 bases, and 12 bases separated the two germline ends. The CDR3 length is 15 residues. The CDR3 nucleotides are TGTGCCAGTAGTATCGGGGTGGTCCACAATCAGCCCCAGCATTTT. This encodes CASSIGVVHNQPQHF.

The chain recombines TRBV6-1 with TRBJ1-4, with a possible D match to TRBD1 (6 bases). Germline-derived CDR1 and CDR2 are MNHNS and SASEGT. The CDR3 covers 15 residues. V lost 3 bases to trimming and J lost 8 bases, with 16 bases between them. CDR3 sequence: CASSESRAGEEKLFF. The DNA of the CDR3 is TGTGCCAGCAGTGAGTCACGGGCAGGGGAGGAAAAACTGTTTTTT.

This clone has only one observation. The rearrangement links TRBV19 to TRBJ2-3, with D maybe TRBD2 (5 bases). With 7 bases removed from V and 2 bases from J, the gap between germline ends came to 25 bases. There are 18 residues in the CDR3. Germline V gene sequence: CDR1 LNHDA, CDR2 SQIVND (reference sequence). DNA for the CDR3: TGTGCCAGTACCCCTGACGGCGGCGGAGGCTTACTCACAGATACGCAGTATTTT. This codes for CASTPDGGGGLLTDTQYF.

The chain employs TRBV27 and TRBJ1-2; 7 bases align to TRBD1. This CDR3 region has 14 residues. The junction had 11 bases not matched to a gene; V was cut back by 9 bases and J by 4 bases. Germline CDR1 MNHEY, CDR2 SMNVEV (reference sequence). The DNA of the CDR3 is TGTGCCAGTTCCCGACAGGGAGGTGTCTATGGCTACACCTTC. The encoded protein is CASSRQGGVYGYTF.

This clone was recorded a few times. This chain joins TRBV5-1 and TRBJ2-7; D is possibly TRBD1 (5 bases). V was clipped by 0 bases and J by 5 bases, with 6 bases between them. This CDR3 comprises 12 residues. Germline V gives CDR1 SGHRS, CDR2 YFSETQ. The CDR3, as DNA: TGCGCCAGCAGCTTGGTAGGGGACGAGCAGTACTTC. Protein product: CASSLVGDEQYF. The whole variable domain, remainder taken from reference TRBV5-1 and TRBJ2-7, is KAGVTQTPRYLIKTRGQQVTLSCSPISGHRSVSWYQQTPGQGLQFLFEYFSETQRNKGNFPGRFSGRQFSNSRSEMNVSTLELGDSALYLCASSLVGDEQYFGPGTRLTVT.

The chain couples TRBV5-6 to TRBJ2-7, with a possible D match to TRBD1 (5 bases). V lost 4 bases to trimming and J lost 6 bases, with 17 bases between them. The CDR3 runs 14 residues. The germline CDR1 and CDR2 sequences are SGHDT and YYEEEE. The CDR3, as DNA: TGTGCCAGCAGCCAGAAGGGGTGGGTGGTCGAGCAGTACTTC. Translation: CASSQKGWVVEQYF. Drawing the rest from reference TRBV5-6 and TRBJ2-7, the complete variable domain is DAGVTQSPTHLIKTRGQQVTLRCSPKSGHDTVSWYQQALGQGPQFIFQYYEEEERQRGNFPDRFSGHQFPNYSSELNVNALLLGDSALYLCASSQKGWVVEQYFGPGTRLTVT.

This clone was counted between two and nine times. The chain couples TRBV28 to TRBJ1-1; D is ambiguous. Trimming removed 8 bases at V and 0 bases at J, with 10 bases between. The germline CDR1 and CDR2 sequences are MDHEN and SYDVKM. The CDR3 totals 13 residues. The CDR3 bases are TGTGCCAGCGGGTTCGGAGTGAACACTGAAGCTTTCTTT. Its protein product is CASGFGVNTEAFF.

A single count supports this clone. This chain joins TRBV19 and TRBJ2-7, with 10 bases matching TRBD2. This CDR3 is 15 amino acids long. Germline V gene lookup returns CDR1 LNHDA and CDR2 SQIVND (reference sequence). V gave up 3 bases and J gave up 1 base; unmatched junction bases: 3. CDR3 sequence: CASSMSGRESYEQYF. The CDR3 coding sequence is TGTGCCAGTAGTATGAGCGGGAGGGAATCCTACGAGCAGTACTTC. Variable domain in full (rest from reference TRBV19 and TRBJ2-7): DGGITQSPKYLFRKEGQNVTLSCEQNLNHDAMYWYRQDPGQGLRLIYYSQIVNDFQKGDIAEGYSVSREKKESFPLTVTSAQKNPTAFYLCASSMSGRESYEQYFGPGTRLTVT.

This rearrangement joins TRBV29-1 to TRBJ2-1; 14 bases are a match to TRBD2. V was pared by 3 bases and J by 0 bases, with 16 bases of the junction left unmatched. Germline loops: CDR1 SQVTM, CDR2 ANQGSEA. The CDR3 is 21 residues long. The CDR3 is CSVEWTATGTSGRSSYNEQFF. In DNA form, the CDR3 reads TGCAGCGTTGAGTGGACAGCTACCGGGACTAGCGGGAGAAGCTCCTACAATGAGCAGTTCTTC.

This rearrangement joins TRBV25-1 to TRBJ2-3, with a weak D call TRBD2 (5 bases). V was pared by 5 bases and J by 1 base, with 7 bases between. The CDR3 length is 13 residues. The germline V gene has CDR1 MGHDK and CDR2 SYGVNS. The CDR3 DNA is TGTGCCAGCAGTATTAGCGGCACAGATACGCAGTATTTT. Translation: CASSISGTDTQYF.

The chain carries TRBV7-3 and TRBJ1-1, with D tentatively TRBD1 (5 bases). The CDR3 consists of 12 residues. Per the germline V gene, CDR1 is SGHTA and CDR2 is FQGTGA. Trimming removed 4 bases from V and 10 bases from J, with 13 bases in between. In nucleotides, the CDR3 is TGTGCCAGCAGCTCTGTCGGCGGGACAGCTTTCTTT. Translation gives CASSSVGGTAFF.

This clone was observed a few times. The chain couples TRBV7-2 to TRBJ1-4; TRBD1 matches 7 bases. Looked up from germline, CDR1 is SGHTA and CDR2 is FQGNSA. There are 15 residues in the CDR3. V trimming: 1 base; J trimming: 7 bases; junction bases outside the gene matches: 6. CDR3 sequence: CASSLVDRVSEKLFF. DNA for the CDR3: TGTGCCAGCAGCTTAGTTGACAGGGTTAGTGAAAAACTGTTTTTT.

The chain carries TRBV5-5 and TRBJ2-3; 7 positions match TRBD1. Per germline, CDR1 SGHKS and CDR2 YYEKEE (reference sequence). V lost 6 bases, J lost 1 base, and 5 bases stayed unmatched. This CDR3 comprises 14 residues. The CDR3 reads CASTLDRGTDTQYF. The CDR3 DNA follows: TGTGCCAGCACCCTAGACAGGGGCACAGATACGCAGTATTTT. Based on the CDR3 plus reference TRBV5-5 and TRBJ2-3, the full variable domain is DAGVTQSPTHLIKTRGQQVTLRCSPISGHKSVSWYQQVLGQGPQFIFQYYEKEERGRGNFPDRFSARQFPNYSSELNVNALLLGDSALYLCASTLDRGTDTQYFGPGTRLTVL.

This chain links TRBV28 with TRBJ2-5; 8 positions agree with TRBD1. J was trimmed by 4 bases and V by 6 bases; bases with no gene match: 4. The CDR3 covers 13 residues. In germline, CDR1 is MDHEN, CDR2 SYDVKM. CDR3 sequence reads: CASSSTGGETQYF. CDR3 sequence (DNA): TGTGCCAGCAGCTCCACAGGGGGAGAGACCCAGTACTTC.

The chain is built from TRBV6-1 and TRBJ2-7; D call uncertain. V lost 2 bases and J lost 6, with 11 bases in between. Germline CDR1 is MNHNS and CDR2 is SASEGT. CDR3 length: 13 residues. The DNA for the CDR3 is TGTGCCAGCAGTGAATCCTCAGCGATCGAGCAGTACTTC. Translating it yields CASSESSAIEQYF.

The chain is built from TRBV21-1 and TRBJ2-1; TRBD2 is taken as the D call from the table, unchecked against the DNA. TRBV21-1 is tagged as a pseudogene. The length of the CDR3 is 16 residues. The CDR3 region is CASSKDGGLGNNEQFF. Written as DNA, the CDR3 is TGTGCCAGCAGCAAGGACGGGGGGTTGGGTAACAATGAGCAGTTCTTC.